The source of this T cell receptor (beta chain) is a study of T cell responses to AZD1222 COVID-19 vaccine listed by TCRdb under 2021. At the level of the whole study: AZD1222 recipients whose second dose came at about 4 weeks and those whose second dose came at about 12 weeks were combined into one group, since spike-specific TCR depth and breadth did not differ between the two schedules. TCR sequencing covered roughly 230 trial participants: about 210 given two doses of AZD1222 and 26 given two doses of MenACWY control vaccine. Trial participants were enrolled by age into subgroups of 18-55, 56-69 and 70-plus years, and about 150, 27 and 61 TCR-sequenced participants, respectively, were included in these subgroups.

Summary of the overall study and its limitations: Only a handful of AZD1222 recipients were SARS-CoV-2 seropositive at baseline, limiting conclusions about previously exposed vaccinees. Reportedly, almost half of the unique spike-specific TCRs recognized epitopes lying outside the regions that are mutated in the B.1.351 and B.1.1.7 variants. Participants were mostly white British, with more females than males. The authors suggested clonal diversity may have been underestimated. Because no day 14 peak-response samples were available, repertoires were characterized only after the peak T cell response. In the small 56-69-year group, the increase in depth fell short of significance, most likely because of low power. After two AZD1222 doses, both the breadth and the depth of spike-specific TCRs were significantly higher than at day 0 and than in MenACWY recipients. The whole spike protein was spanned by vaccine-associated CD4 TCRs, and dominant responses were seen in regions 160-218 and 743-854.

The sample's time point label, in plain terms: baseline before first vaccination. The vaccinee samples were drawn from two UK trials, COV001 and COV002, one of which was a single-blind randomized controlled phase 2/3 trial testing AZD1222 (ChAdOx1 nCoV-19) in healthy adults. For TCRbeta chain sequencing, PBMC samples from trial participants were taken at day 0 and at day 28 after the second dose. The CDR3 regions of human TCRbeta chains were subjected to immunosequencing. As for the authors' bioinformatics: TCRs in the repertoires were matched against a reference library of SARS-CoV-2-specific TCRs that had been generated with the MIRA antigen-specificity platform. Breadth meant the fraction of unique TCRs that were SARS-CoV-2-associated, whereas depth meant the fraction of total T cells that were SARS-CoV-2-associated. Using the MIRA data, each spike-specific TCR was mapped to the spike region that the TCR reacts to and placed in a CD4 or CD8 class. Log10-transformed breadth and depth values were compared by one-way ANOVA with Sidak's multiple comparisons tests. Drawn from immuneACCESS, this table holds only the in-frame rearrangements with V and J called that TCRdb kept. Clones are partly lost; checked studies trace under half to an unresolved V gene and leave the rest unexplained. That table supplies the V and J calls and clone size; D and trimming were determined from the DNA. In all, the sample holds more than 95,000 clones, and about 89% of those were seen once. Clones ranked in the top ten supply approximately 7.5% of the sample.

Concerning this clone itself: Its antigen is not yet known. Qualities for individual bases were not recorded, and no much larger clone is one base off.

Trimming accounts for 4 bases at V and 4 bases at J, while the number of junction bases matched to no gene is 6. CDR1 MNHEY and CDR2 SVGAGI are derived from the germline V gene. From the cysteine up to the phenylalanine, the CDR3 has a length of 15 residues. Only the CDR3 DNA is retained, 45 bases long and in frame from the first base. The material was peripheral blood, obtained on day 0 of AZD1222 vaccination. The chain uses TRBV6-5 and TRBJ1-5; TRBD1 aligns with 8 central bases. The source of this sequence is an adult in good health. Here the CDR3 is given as CASSSHRGNNQPQHF. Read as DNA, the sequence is TGTGCCAGCAGTTCGCACAGGGGGAATAATCAGCCCCAGCATTTT.